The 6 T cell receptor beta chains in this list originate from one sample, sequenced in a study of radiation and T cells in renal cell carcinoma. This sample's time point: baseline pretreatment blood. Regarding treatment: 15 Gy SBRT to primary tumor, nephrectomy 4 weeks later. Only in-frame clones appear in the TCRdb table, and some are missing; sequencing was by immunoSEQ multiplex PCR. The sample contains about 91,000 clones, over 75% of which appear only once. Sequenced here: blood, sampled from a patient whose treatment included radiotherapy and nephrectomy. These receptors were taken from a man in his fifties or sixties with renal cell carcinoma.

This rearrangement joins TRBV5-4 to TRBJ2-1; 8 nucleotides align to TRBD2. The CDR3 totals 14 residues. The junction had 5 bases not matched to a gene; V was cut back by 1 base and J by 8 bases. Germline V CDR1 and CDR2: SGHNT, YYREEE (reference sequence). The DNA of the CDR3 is TGTGCCAGCAGCTTGAGCGGGAGTTACGATGAGCAGTTCTTC. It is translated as CASSLSGSYDEQFF.

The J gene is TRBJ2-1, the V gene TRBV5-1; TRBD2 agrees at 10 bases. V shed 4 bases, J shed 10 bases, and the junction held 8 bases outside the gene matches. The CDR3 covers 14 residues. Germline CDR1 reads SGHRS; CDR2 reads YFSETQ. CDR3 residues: CASSHPLAGTEQFF. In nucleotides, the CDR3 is TGCGCCAGCAGCCACCCACTAGCGGGAACAGAGCAGTTCTTC.

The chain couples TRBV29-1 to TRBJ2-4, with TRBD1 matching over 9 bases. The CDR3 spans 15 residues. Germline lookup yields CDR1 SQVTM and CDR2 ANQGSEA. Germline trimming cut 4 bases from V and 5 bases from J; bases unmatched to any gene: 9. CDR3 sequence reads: CSVVGDRESQNIQYF. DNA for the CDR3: TGCAGCGTTGTAGGGGACAGGGAGAGCCAAAACATTCAGTACTTC.

In DNA, the CDR3 is TGTGCCAGCAGCAGACGGACAGTCTACGAGCAGTACTTC. It yields the protein CASSRRTVYEQYF. The chain is built from TRBV5-5 and TRBJ2-7; TRBD1 is a possible D gene (6 bases). The CDR3 is made up of 13 amino acids. CDR1 is SGHKS and CDR2 is YYEKEE in the germline V gene (reference sequence). V lost 4 bases and J lost 3, with 11 bases in between.

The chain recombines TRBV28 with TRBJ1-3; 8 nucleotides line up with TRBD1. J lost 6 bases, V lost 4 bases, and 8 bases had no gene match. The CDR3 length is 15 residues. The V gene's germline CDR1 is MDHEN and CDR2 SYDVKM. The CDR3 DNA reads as TGTGCCAGCAGTTCCAGGGGGCTATTTGTAAACACCATATATTTT. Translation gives CASSSRGLFVNTIYF.

The DNA of the CDR3 is TGCGCCAGCAGCCAATCCCGTGAGGGAGTCACCTACGAGCAGTACTTC. Translated: CASSQSREGVTYEQYF. This sequence joins TRBV4-1 and TRBJ2-7, with D tentatively TRBD2 (5 bases). The CDR3 contains 16 residues. Trimming left V 2 bases short and J 2 bases short, with 16 bases between. Germline V gives CDR1 MGHRA, CDR2 YSYEKL.